These 27 T cell receptor beta chains came from one sample sequenced in a study of T-cell reconstitution after alpha-beta-depleted transplantation in children. Preparation of the TCRbeta library involved a method that used unique molecular identifiers. TCRdb analysed the PCR reads with MiXCR anew, one entry per CDR3 protein. The sample consists of roughly 120,000 distinct CDR3 sequences, over 9% of them appearing once. Sequenced material: PBMCs from the stem cell graft donor, taken from the stem cell graft. These receptors were obtained from a human donor who donated a stem cell graft to a child with acute lymphoblastic leukemia.

This clonotype was counted many times. The chain combines TRBV5-4 with TRBJ1-4; the D gene is possibly TRBD1 (5 bases). Germline V lookup: CDR1 SGHNT, CDR2 YYREEE (reference sequence). The CDR3 covers 15 residues. V lost 0 bases and J 5 bases, leaving 11 bases between the germline ends. The CDR3 DNA reads as TGTGCCAGCAGCTTGGGGGACCGGGGAAATGAAAAACTGTTTTTT. Protein sequence: CASSLGDRGNEKLFF.

Ten or more counts support this clonotype. The V and J genes are TRBV29-1 and TRBJ2-5, with 10 bases lining up with TRBD2. The CDR3 runs 16 residues. After removal of 6 bases from V and 5 bases from J, the junction contained 15 bases not matched to a gene. Looked up from germline, CDR1 is SQVTM and CDR2 is ANQGSEA. The CDR3 reads CSVVRQAGGPMETQYF. The DNA for the CDR3 is TGCAGCGTAGTTCGGCAAGCGGGAGGGCCGATGGAGACCCAGTACTTC.

This clonotype has at least ten counts. V and J are TRBV12-3 or TRBV12-4 and TRBJ2-1; the D gene is possibly TRBD1 (5 bases). The V gene lost 5 bases and the J gene lost 7 bases, with 18 bases spanning the gap. There are 15 residues in the CDR3. CDR3: CASSPPGLGGNEQFF. The CDR3 bases are TGTGCCAGCAGTCCCCCAGGGCTAGGTGGGAATGAGCAGTTCTTC.

Ten or more counts support this clonotype. V and J are TRBV24-1 and TRBJ2-3, with unresolved D. Trimming stripped 4 bases from V and 3 bases from J, with 7 bases between. Germline V gene lookup returns CDR1 KGHDR and CDR2 SFDVKD. CDR3 length equals 13 residues. Here the CDR3 reads CATSDGGTDTQYF. Written as DNA, the CDR3 is TGTGCCACCAGTGACGGCGGAACAGATACGCAGTATTTT.

Many counts were recorded for this clonotype. The chain links TRBV9 to TRBJ2-7; D not certain. The ends were cut back, 4 bases at V and 6 bases at J, with 23 bases in the middle. Germline loops: CDR1 SGDLS, CDR2 YYNGEE. This CDR3 has 16 amino acids. CDR3 in amino acids: CASSLGTTVGMGEQYF. CDR3 DNA sequence: TGTGCCAGCAGCCTGGGCACCACTGTAGGGATGGGCGAGCAGTACTTC. The full variable domain, completed using reference TRBV9 and TRBJ2-7, is DSGVTQTPKHLITATGQRVTLRCSPRSGDLSVYWYQQSLDQGLQFLIQYYNGEERAKGNILERFSAQQFPDLHSELNLSSLELGDSALYFCASSLGTTVGMGEQYFGPGTRLTVT.

This clonotype was detected ten times or more. This chain uses TRBV20-1 with TRBJ2-5; D possibly matches TRBD1 or TRBD2 (6 bases each). The length of the CDR3 is 13 residues. V lost 2 bases to trimming and J lost 3 bases, with 10 bases between them. Germline loops: CDR1 DFQATT, CDR2 SNEGSKA (reference sequence). The CDR3 sequence is CSARSGGEETQYF. Here the CDR3 DNA reads TGCAGTGCTAGATCCGGGGGCGAAGAGACCCAGTACTTC.

This clonotype was counted many times. This rearrangement joins TRBV5-1 to TRBJ2-7; 10 bases map to TRBD2. V was pared by 2 bases and J by 3 bases, with 5 bases of the junction left unmatched. The CDR3 has 15 residues. The V gene's germline CDR1 is SGHRS and CDR2 YFSETQ. The CDR3 region is CASSFGLAGVYEQYF. The CDR3 nucleotides are TGCGCCAGCAGCTTCGGGCTAGCGGGAGTCTACGAGCAGTACTTC. The variable domain in full, with the rest retrieved from reference TRBV5-1 and TRBJ2-7, is KAGVTQTPRYLIKTRGQQVTLSCSPISGHRSVSWYQQTPGQGLQFLFEYFSETQRNKGNFPGRFSGRQFSNSRSEMNVSTLELGDSALYLCASSFGLAGVYEQYFGPGTRLTVT.

This clonotype was found many times. The chain links TRBV7-2 to TRBJ1-6; the match to TRBD1 covers 7 bases. Trimming took 5 bases from V and 6 from J; bases not matched to a gene: 10. The CDR3 consists of 16 residues. Germline CDR1 reads SGHTA; CDR2 reads FQGNSA. CDR3: CASSRAPGQSNSPLHF. CDR3 nucleotides: TGTGCCAGCAGCAGAGCACCGGGACAGAGTAATTCACCCCTCCACTTT.

Ten or more counts support this clonotype. This chain joins TRBV7-2 and TRBJ2-7, with TRBD2 matching over 11 bases. CDR1 and CDR2 from the germline V gene are SGHTA and FQGNSA. V gave up 1 base and J gave up 2 bases; unmatched junction bases: 1. This CDR3 region has 15 residues. In DNA form, the CDR3 reads TGTGCCAGCAGCTTAGGACTAGCGGGAACCTACGAGCAGTACTTC. This encodes CASSLGLAGTYEQYF.

This clonotype has a count of ten or more. V and J are TRBV5-1 and TRBJ2-3; D gene unclear. Germline V gene lookup returns CDR1 SGHRS and CDR2 YFSETQ. V was pared by 6 bases and J by 2 bases, with 10 bases between. The CDR3 loop spans 13 amino acids. The CDR3 DNA sequence: TGCGCCAGCACTTGGGCCCCCACAGATACGCAGTATTTT. Translation: CASTWAPTDTQYF.

To note about this clonotype: Just one base apart from a much larger clone, this may be a read error. The chain uses TRBV7-6 and TRBJ2-2; no reliable D call. The germline V and J ends were trimmed by 8 bases and 2 bases, with 9 bases remaining between them. The germline V gene encodes CDR1 SGHVS and CDR2 FNYEAQ. The length of the CDR3 is 13 residues. CDR3 region: CASGMVNTGELFF. The CDR3 bases are TGTGCCAGCGGCATGGTCAACACCGGGGAGCTGTTTTTT.

This clonotype was detected many times. The chain is built from TRBV5-1 and TRBJ2-1; D is undetermined. Trimming pared 0 bases from V and 7 bases from J, leaving 5 bases between. Germline loops: CDR1 SGHRS, CDR2 YFSETQ. The CDR3 consists of 12 residues. Written as DNA, the CDR3 is TGCGCCAGCAGCTTGGCCCTGAATGAGCAGTTCTTC. It is translated as CASSLALNEQFF.

The sample holds many counts of this clonotype. The chain links TRBV19 to TRBJ1-4; 9 bases are shared with TRBD1. The V gene's germline CDR1 is LNHDA and CDR2 SQIVND (reference sequence). CDR3 length: 19 amino acids. The ends lost 10 bases at V and 3 bases at J; junction bases unmatched: 21. The CDR3 DNA reads TGTGCCACCACTTCGTCTGGGAACAGGGGGCCGAGATCTAATGAAAAACTGTTTTTT. Translating it yields CATTSSGNRGPRSNEKLFF.

This clonotype appeared many times. V usage is TRBV5-1 and J usage is TRBJ2-5; the match to TRBD1 covers 7 bases. CDR1 and CDR2 (germline): SGHRS, YFSETQ. The CDR3 is 14 amino acids. Germline trimming cut 1 base from V and 5 bases from J; bases unmatched to any gene: 5. The CDR3 DNA sequence: TGCGCCAGCAGCTTGTTCAGGGGGTCGGAGACCCAGTACTTC. Amino acids: CASSLFRGSETQYF.

V and J are TRBV30 and TRBJ2-2, with D possibly being TRBD1 (5 bases). The CDR3 has 13 residues. Trimming removed 3 bases from V and 3 bases from J, with 8 bases in between. The germline V gene has CDR1 GTSNPN and CDR2 SVGIG (reference sequence). CDR3 protein: CAWRGHYTGELFF. For the CDR3, the DNA is TGTGCCTGGAGGGGGCACTACACCGGGGAGCTGTTTTTT.

This clonotype was detected ten times or more. CDR3 nucleotides: TGTGCCAGCAGCCCAGAGTGGGCGGCCGGGGAGCTGTTTTTT. The encoded protein is CASSPEWAAGELFF. V usage is TRBV7-2 and J usage is TRBJ2-2; D ambiguous. Trimming left V 5 bases short and J 6 bases short, with 13 bases between. CDR1 is SGHTA, CDR2 FQGNSA, per germline. This CDR3 is 14 amino acids long.

CDR3 nucleotide sequence: TGTGCCTGGAGTGTAGGCGGGGGGGCCAGGTCCATTCAGTACTTC. Its translation: CAWSVGGGARSIQYF. The chain uses TRBV30 and TRBJ2-4, with 9 bases identical to TRBD2. Germline loops: CDR1 GTSNPN, CDR2 SVGIG (reference sequence). Trimming removed 0 bases from V and 9 bases from J; junction bases left unmatched: 9. CDR3 length: 15 residues.

This clonotype has at least ten counts. This sequence joins TRBV7-8 and TRBJ2-2, with unresolved D. The germline CDR1 and CDR2 sequences are SGHVS and FQNEAQ. This CDR3 comprises 13 residues. The V end was cut by 3 bases, the J end by 7 bases, with 9 bases between. The CDR3 DNA sequence: TGTGCCAGCAGCTTGAGTTGGGGCGGGGAGCTGTTTTTT. As protein: CASSLSWGGELFF.

In this sample, this clonotype turned up a few times. The chain has TRBV27 and TRBJ1-5; a possible D gene is TRBD1 (5 bases). The CDR3 totals 16 residues. Germline V gene sequence: CDR1 MNHEY, CDR2 SMNVEV (reference sequence). V was cut by 3 bases and J by 0 bases, with 12 bases left in between. The CDR3 sequence: CASSLCDRHSNQPQHF. The DNA for the CDR3 is TGTGCCAGCAGTTTGTGTGACAGACATAGCAATCAGCCCCAGCATTTT.

This clonotype was detected many times. This chain joins TRBV7-6 and TRBJ1-1; weak D call: TRBD1 (5 bases). The germline CDR1 and CDR2 sequences are SGHVS and FNYEAQ. With 2 bases removed from V and 2 bases from J, the gap between germline ends came to 21 bases. The CDR3 contains 18 residues. The CDR3 spells CASSLTIPGPRINTEAFF. The CDR3 bases are TGTGCCAGCAGCTTAACGATCCCGGGACCGCGAATCAACACTGAAGCTTTCTTT.

This clonotype was detected ten times or more. The genes are TRBV27 and TRBJ2-3; 7 nucleotides align to TRBD2. V gave up 6 bases and J gave up 2 bases; unmatched junction bases: 20. The CDR3 loop spans 19 amino acids. The germline gives CDR1 MNHEY, CDR2 SMNVEV (reference sequence). Here the CDR3 DNA reads TGTGCCAGCAGAAGCCCCCTCTCATCACTAGCGCTACCCACAGATACGCAGTATTTT. Translation gives CASRSPLSSLALPTDTQYF.

This clonotype has at least ten counts. The chain uses TRBV7-2 and TRBJ2-4, with 8 nucleotides matching TRBD1. Trimming took 5 bases from V and 8 from J; bases not matched to a gene: 14. The CDR3 runs to 16 residues. CDR1 and CDR2 from the germline V gene are SGHTA and FQGNSA. The CDR3 reads CASSPTNRGVKDIQYF. CDR3 coding DNA: TGTGCCAGCAGCCCGACTAACAGGGGGGTTAAGGACATTCAGTACTTC.

This clonotype came up many times. The rearrangement joins TRBV7-2 to TRBJ1-1; no definite D call. CDR3 size: 15 residues. Between the trimmed V and J ends, which lost 1 base and 0 bases, there was a span of 9 bases. Germline V gene data show CDR1 as SGHTA and CDR2 as FQGNSA. CDR3 coding DNA: TGTGCCAGCAGCTTAGAGGTGGTAATGAACACTGAAGCTTTCTTT. Protein sequence: CASSLEVVMNTEAFF.

This clonotype showed up many times. The V and J genes are TRBV6-5 and TRBJ2-7; the match to TRBD2 covers 8 bases. The germline CDR1 and CDR2 sequences are MNHEY and SVGAGI. This CDR3 has 15 amino acids. V lost 5 bases and J lost 1; bases outside the gene matches: 7. The CDR3 bases are TGTGCCAGCAGTCCGCTAGCGGGCGGATCCTACGAGCAGTACTTC. It codes for CASSPLAGGSYEQYF.

The rearrangement joins TRBV6-1 to TRBJ2-1; TRBD1 or TRBD2 may be the D gene (5 bases each). V dropped 6 bases and J dropped 7 bases, with 16 bases sitting between them. The CDR3 totals 14 residues. CDR1 and CDR2 from the germline V gene are MNHNS and SASEGT. The CDR3: CASSSPGPTNEQFF. As DNA, the CDR3 is TGTGCCAGCAGCTCTCCGGGACCCACGAATGAGCAGTTCTTC.

This clonotype occurred many times. The J gene is TRBJ2-7, the V gene TRBV6-5; D tentatively fits TRBD1 or TRBD2 (5 bases each). This CDR3 spans 15 amino acids. The V end was cut by 6 bases, the J end by 1 base, with 16 bases between. Germline values: CDR1 MNHEY, CDR2 SVGAGI. The CDR3 DNA is TGTGCCAGCAGCCGGATGGGGACGGGATCCTACGAGCAGTACTTC. It yields the protein CASSRMGTGSYEQYF.

This clonotype was recorded many times. The chain uses TRBV20-1 and TRBJ1-6; D is unclear. Germline values: CDR1 DFQATT, CDR2 SNEGSKA (reference sequence). V lost 0 bases to trimming and J lost 15 bases, with 9 bases between them. The CDR3 covers 11 residues. CDR3 in amino acids: CSARDGRGLHF. As DNA, the CDR3 is TGCAGTGCTAGAGATGGGCGAGGCCTCCACTTT.